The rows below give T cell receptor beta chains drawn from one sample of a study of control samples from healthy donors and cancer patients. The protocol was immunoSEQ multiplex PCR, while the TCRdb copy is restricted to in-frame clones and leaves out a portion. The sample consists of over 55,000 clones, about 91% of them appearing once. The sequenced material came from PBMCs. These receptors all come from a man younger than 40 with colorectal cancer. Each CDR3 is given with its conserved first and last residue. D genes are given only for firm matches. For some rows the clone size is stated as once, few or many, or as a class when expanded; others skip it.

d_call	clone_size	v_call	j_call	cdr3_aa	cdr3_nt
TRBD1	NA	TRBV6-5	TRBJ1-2	CASSYLDRDGYTF	TGTGCCAGCAGTTATTTAGACAGGGATGGCTACACCTTC
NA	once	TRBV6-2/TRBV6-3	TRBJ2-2	CASSWTRDAGELFF	TGTGCCAGCAGTTGGACCAGGGACGCCGGGGAGCTGTTTTTT
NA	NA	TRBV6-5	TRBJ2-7	CASSYTYEQYF	TGTGCCAGCTCCTATACCTACGAGCAGTACTTC
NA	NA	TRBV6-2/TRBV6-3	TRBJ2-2	CASSYDSGDTGELFF	TGTGCCAGCAGTTACGATTCGGGGGACACCGGGGAGCTGTTTTTT
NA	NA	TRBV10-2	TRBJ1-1	CASSESSMVGDTEAFF	TGCGCCAGCAGTGAGTCGTCAATGGTAGGCGACACTGAAGCTTTCTTT
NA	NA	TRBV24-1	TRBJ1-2	CATSDSLEPRTRNGYTF	TGTGCCACCAGTGATTCACTAGAACCTCGGACGAGGAATGGCTACACCTTC
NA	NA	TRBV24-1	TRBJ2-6	CATSDGRRSGANVLTF	TGTGCCACCAGTGATGGGCGAAGGTCTGGGGCCAACGTCCTGACTTTC
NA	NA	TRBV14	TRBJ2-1	CASRPTGVGYGYNEQFF	TGTGCCAGCAGGCCAACGGGTGTTGGGTACGGTTACAATGAGCAGTTCTTC
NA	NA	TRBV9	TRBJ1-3	CASSVDGAGNTIYF	TGTGCCAGCAGCGTAGACGGAGCTGGAAACACCATATATTTT
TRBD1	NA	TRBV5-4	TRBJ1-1	CASSPGTGSTEAFF	TGTGCCAGCAGCCCGGGGACAGGGAGCACTGAAGCTTTCTTT
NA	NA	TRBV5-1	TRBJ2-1	CASSFLPAGLLNNEQFF	TGCGCCAGCAGCTTTCTCCCGGCGGGGCTACTCAACAATGAGCAGTTCTTC
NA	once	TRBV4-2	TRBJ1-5	CASSQAKGSSNQPQHF	TGTGCCAGCAGCCAAGCGAAAGGATCAAGCAATCAGCCCCAGCATTTT
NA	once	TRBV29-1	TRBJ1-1	CSVEGGRNTEAFF	TGCAGCGTTGAGGGGGGAAGGAACACTGAAGCTTTCTTT